Listed here are 26 T cell receptor beta chains from one sample, sequenced in a study of CD8 T cells in Susac syndrome. RNA amounts of about 0.5 to 1 ug underwent reverse transcription with random hexamers. Each CDR3 protein is one row after TCRdb ran MiXCR on the immunoSEQ multiplex PCR reads. The sample yields about 180,000 distinct CDR3 sequences, roughly 95% seen once. The sample comprised CD4+ T cells from PBMCs. The origin of the receptors is a human donor with multiple sclerosis.

V is TRBV29-1 and J is TRBJ1-1; 7 bases line up with TRBD1. Germline CDR1 and CDR2: SQVTM and ANQGSEA. The CDR3 runs 12 residues. V trimming: 0 bases; J trimming: 14 bases; junction bases outside the gene matches: 9. The CDR3 sequence: CSVEDPGQPIFF. CDR3 nucleotides: TGCAGCGTTGAAGATCCGGGACAGCCGATCTTCTTT.

This chain uses TRBV20-1 with TRBJ1-5, with a weak D call TRBD1 (5 bases). Trimming removed 5 bases at V and 3 bases at J, with 11 bases between. The CDR3 extends over 13 amino acids. Germline lookup yields CDR1 DFQATT and CDR2 SNEGSKA (reference sequence). CDR3 coding DNA: TGCAGTGCTGGGGCAGGAACCAATCAGCCCCAGCATTTT. The encoded protein is CSAGAGTNQPQHF.

The gene calls are TRBV5-4 and TRBJ1-3; possibly TRBD1 for D (5 bases). The CDR3 totals 15 residues. The V gene lost 0 bases and the J gene lost 0 bases, with 7 bases spanning the gap. Germline-derived CDR1 and CDR2 are SGHNT and YYREEE (reference sequence). The CDR3 nucleotides are TGTGCCAGCAGCTTGGACGGGGGCTCTGGAAACACCATATATTTT. Translation: CASSLDGGSGNTIYF.

V is TRBV28 and J is TRBJ2-7; 12 positions agree with TRBD1. V lost 10 bases to trimming and J lost 6 bases; unmatched junction nucleotides: 13. This CDR3 spans 15 amino acids. Germline loops: CDR1 MDHEN, CDR2 SYDVKM. The CDR3 DNA reads as TGTGCCATCTACAGAGGGACAGGGGGCGCAGGCGAGCAGTACTTC. Translated: CAIYRGTGGAGEQYF. Full variable domain (missing parts from reference TRBV28 and TRBJ2-7): DVKVTQSSRYLVKRTGEKVFLECVQDMDHENMFWYRQDPGLGLRLIYFSYDVKMKEKGDIPEGYSVSREKKERFSLILESASTNQTSMYLCAIYRGTGGAGEQYFGPGTRLTVT.

V is TRBV5-6 and J is TRBJ2-1; the D call may be TRBD1 or TRBD2 (5 bases each). Germline CDR1 and CDR2: SGHDT and YYEEEE. The V end lost 4 bases, the J end lost 5 bases, and 16 bases lay between the germline ends. The CDR3 is 15 residues long. The CDR3 DNA reads TGTGCCAGCAGCCCCCTCGGGGCGAGGGACAATGAGCAGTTCTTC. This encodes CASSPLGARDNEQFF.

V usage is TRBV20-1 and J usage is TRBJ1-2; TRBD1 might be the D (5 bases). This CDR3 comprises 13 residues. Per germline, CDR1 DFQATT and CDR2 SNEGSKA (reference sequence). Trimming cost V 5 bases and J 1 base, with 11 bases left between them. CDR3 protein: CSASGLDNYGYTF. CDR3 DNA: TGCAGTGCTTCAGGGCTTGATAACTATGGCTACACCTTC.

The CDR3 nucleotides read TGTGCCAGCAGTTTGGGACAAGCCCAAGAGACCCAGTACTTC. It encodes CASSLGQAQETQYF. V is TRBV12-3 or TRBV12-4 and J is TRBJ2-5, with a possible D match to TRBD1 (6 bases). Between the trimmed V and J ends, which lost 3 bases and 1 base, there was a span of 9 bases. This CDR3 contains 14 residues.

The chain has TRBV5-1 and TRBJ2-7, with 8 bases that match TRBD1. Trimming removed 4 bases from V and 0 bases from J; junction bases left unmatched: 6. The CDR3 covers 15 residues. Germline V gene sequence: CDR1 SGHRS, CDR2 YFSETQ. This CDR3 is CASSGTGLRSYEQYF. The CDR3 coding sequence is TGCGCCAGCAGCGGGACAGGACTCCGCTCCTACGAGCAGTACTTC. Looking up the rest from reference TRBV5-1 and TRBJ2-7 gives the full variable domain: KAGVTQTPRYLIKTRGQQVTLSCSPISGHRSVSWYQQTPGQGLQFLFEYFSETQRNKGNFPGRFSGRQFSNSRSEMNVSTLELGDSALYLCASSGTGLRSYEQYFGPGTRLTVT.

The chain couples TRBV27 to TRBJ2-5, with D perhaps matching TRBD2 (6 bases). This CDR3 contains 15 residues. The germline CDR1 and CDR2 sequences are MNHEY and SMNVEV (reference sequence). The V end lost 8 bases, the J end lost 5 bases, and 21 bases lay between the germline ends. The chain's CDR3 is CASRTGTPQGETQYF. The DNA of the CDR3 is TGTGCCAGCCGGACCGGGACTCCACAAGGGGAGACCCAGTACTTC.

This sequence joins TRBV20-1 and TRBJ2-3; 8 bases line up with TRBD2. Per germline, CDR1 DFQATT and CDR2 SNEGSKA (reference sequence). The CDR3 is 14 amino acids. With V trimmed by 6 bases and J by 2 bases, 7 bases remained unmatched. CDR3 coding DNA: TGCAGTGCCCCGCCGGGACTAGTCACAGATACGCAGTATTTT. It yields the protein CSAPPGLVTDTQYF.

The V call is TRBV30, the J call TRBJ1-1, with D possibly matching TRBD1 (6 bases). The CDR3 is 13 amino acids. Per the germline V gene, CDR1 is GTSNPN and CDR2 is SVGIG (reference sequence). Trimming left V 0 bases short and J 4 bases short, with 9 bases between. CDR3 sequence reads: CAWSVDRFTEAFF. CDR3 bases: TGTGCCTGGAGTGTAGACAGGTTCACTGAAGCTTTCTTT.

CDR3: CASSEESSYEQYF. The DNA for the CDR3 is TGTGCCAGCAGTGAAGAGAGCTCCTACGAGCAGTACTTC. This chain joins TRBV6-1 and TRBJ2-7; D unresolved. This CDR3 contains 13 residues. Trimming took off 1 base at V and 0 bases at J, with 4 bases between the two ends. Germline V gives CDR1 MNHNS, CDR2 SASEGT.

The V gene is TRBV30, the J gene TRBJ1-1; no clear D gene. Germline V CDR1 and CDR2: GTSNPN, SVGIG (reference sequence). This CDR3 has 15 amino acids. The ends were cut back, 0 bases at V and 1 base at J, with 12 bases in the middle. The CDR3 loop is CAWSVLAGWNTEAFF. The CDR3 DNA reads TGTGCCTGGAGTGTACTAGCAGGATGGAACACTGAAGCTTTCTTT.

V usage is TRBV19 and J usage is TRBJ2-7; D might be TRBD1 (6 bases). V was trimmed by 7 bases and J by 1 base, leaving 11 bases between them. Germline V gene sequence: CDR1 LNHDA, CDR2 SQIVND (reference sequence). The CDR3 extends over 13 amino acids. The CDR3 spells CASNNQGSYEQYF. The DNA of the CDR3 is TGTGCCAGTAACAATCAGGGGTCCTACGAGCAGTACTTC.

This chain joins TRBV7-2 and TRBJ2-5; D remains unclear. V gave up 5 bases and J gave up 1 base, with 11 bases separating them. Germline V lookup: CDR1 SGHTA, CDR2 FQGNSA. The CDR3 sequence is 14 residues long. This CDR3 reads CASSNPGRQETQYF. CDR3 bases: TGTGCCAGCAGCAACCCGGGCCGCCAAGAGACCCAGTACTTC.

The chain joins TRBV6-1 to TRBJ1-6; tentative D call: TRBD1 (6 bases). V lost 1 base and J 9 bases, leaving 10 bases between the germline ends. Germline V gene sequence: CDR1 MNHNS, CDR2 SASEGT. The CDR3 sequence is 14 residues long. The CDR3 region is CASSEGTGSSPLHF. The CDR3 DNA reads TGTGCCAGCAGTGAAGGAACAGGGAGTTCACCCCTCCACTTT.

This clonotype was seen only once. The genes are TRBV20-1 and TRBJ2-7, with D unclear. V lost 0 bases to trimming and J lost 2 bases, with 8 bases between them. This CDR3 has 13 amino acids. Germline V CDR1 and CDR2: DFQATT, SNEGSKA (reference sequence). The CDR3 sequence is CSARDTKTYEQYF. In DNA form, the CDR3 reads TGCAGTGCTAGAGACACGAAAACCTACGAGCAGTACTTC.

The chain is built from TRBV6-5 and TRBJ2-4, with a tentative D call TRBD1 (6 bases). This CDR3 region has 15 residues. Trimming cost V 4 bases and J 7 bases, with 17 bases left between them. CDR1 and CDR2 (germline): MNHEY, SVGAGI. The CDR3 DNA reads as TGTGCCAGCAGTTCCCAACCAGGGGAGAACAACATTCAGTACTTC. The encoded protein is CASSSQPGENNIQYF.

The chain has TRBV3-1 and TRBJ2-7; TRBD1 matches at 7 bases. V gave up 4 bases and J gave up 4 bases; unmatched junction bases: 10. This CDR3 is 15 amino acids long. In germline, CDR1 is LGHDT, CDR2 YNNKEL (reference sequence). The CDR3 is CASSPHPTGPYEQYF. DNA of the CDR3: TGTGCCAGCAGCCCCCACCCGACAGGGCCGTACGAGCAGTACTTC.

The chain joins TRBV20-1 to TRBJ2-7; D gene unclear. Germline lookup yields CDR1 DFQATT and CDR2 SNEGSKA (reference sequence). V was shortened by 2 bases and J by 2 bases, with 16 bases between the two germline ends. This CDR3 has 15 amino acids. CDR3 sequence reads: CSARQPGRPAYEQYF. For the CDR3, the DNA is TGCAGTGCTAGACAGCCGGGCCGCCCGGCCTACGAGCAGTACTTC.

The chain links TRBV7-8 to TRBJ2-3; 8 bases agree with TRBD1. The junction had 3 bases not matched to a gene; V was cut back by 3 bases and J by 1 base. The CDR3 has 15 amino acids. Germline V lookup: CDR1 SGHVS, CDR2 FQNEAQ. The CDR3 protein is CASSFLTGGTDTQYF. CDR3 DNA: TGTGCCAGCAGCTTTCTGACAGGGGGCACAGATACGCAGTATTTT. Full variable domain (outside the CDR3, taken from reference TRBV7-8 and TRBJ2-3): GAGVSQSPRYKVAKRGQDVALRCDPISGHVSLFWYQQALGQGPEFLTYFQNEAQLDKSGLPSDRFFAERPEGSVSTLKIQRTQQEDSAVYLCASSFLTGGTDTQYFGPGTRLTVL.

V and J are TRBV7-9 and TRBJ2-1; D perhaps matches TRBD2 (7 bases). Germline values: CDR1 SEHNR, CDR2 FQNEAQ (reference sequence). There are 16 residues in the CDR3. The ends were cut back, 5 bases at V and 8 bases at J, with 22 bases in the middle. The CDR3 spells CASSPYGNTGRDEQFF. Written as DNA, the CDR3 is TGTGCCAGCAGCCCCTACGGAAATACAGGGAGGGATGAGCAGTTCTTC.

The chain is built from TRBV20-1 and TRBJ2-1; 8 bases align to TRBD2. The CDR3 covers 15 residues. CDR1 and CDR2 from the germline V gene are DFQATT and SNEGSKA (reference sequence). V shed 0 bases and J 7 bases; nucleotides not matched to a gene: 8. The CDR3 loop reads CSARDTGGPGNEQFF. CDR3 in DNA: TGCAGTGCTAGAGATACGGGGGGGCCCGGTAATGAGCAGTTCTTC.

The chain uses TRBV29-1 and TRBJ1-2; D remains ambiguous. With 7 bases removed from V and 1 base from J, the gap between germline ends came to 13 bases. CDR1 and CDR2 from the germline V gene are SQVTM and ANQGSEA. The CDR3 consists of 13 residues. The DNA of the CDR3 is TGCAGCGGGGCATCCGCGTTTAACTATGGCTACACCTTC. Protein product: CSGASAFNYGYTF. Supplemented by reference TRBV29-1 and TRBJ1-2, the full variable domain reads SAVISQKPSRDICQRGTSLTIQCQVDSQVTMMFWYRQQPGQSLTLIATANQGSEATYESGFVIDKFPISRPNLTFSTLTVSNMSPEDSSIYLCSGASAFNYGYTFGSGTRLTVV.

The chain links TRBV20-1 to TRBJ2-3; 9 bases line up with TRBD2. The CDR3 totals 17 residues. With 5 bases clipped from V and 4 bases from J, the junction kept 16 bases outside the gene matches. Germline V gene lookup returns CDR1 DFQATT and CDR2 SNEGSKA (reference sequence). In nucleotides, the CDR3 is TGCAGTGCTGGGGACCTAGTCGGCGGGGGGGTTGCAGATACGCAGTATTTT. This sequence encodes CSAGDLVGGGVADTQYF.

This chain connects TRBV14 to TRBJ1-2; D is ambiguous. V lost 1 base and J 2 bases, leaving 23 bases between the germline ends. CDR3 size: 19 residues. The germline CDR1 and CDR2 sequences are SGHDN and FVKESK. The chain's CDR3 is CASSQGGEGKGLFNYGYTF. The CDR3 nucleotides are TGTGCCAGCAGCCAAGGAGGAGAAGGGAAAGGGCTCTTCAACTATGGCTACACCTTC. Looking up the rest from reference TRBV14 and TRBJ1-2 gives the full variable domain: EAGVTQFPSHSVIEKGQTVTLRCDPISGHDNLYWYRRVMGKEIKFLLHFVKESKQDESGMPNNRFLAERTGGTYSTLKVQPAELEDSGVYFCASSQGGEGKGLFNYGYTFGSGTRLTVV.